This TCR beta chain was profiled in a study of Tregs in tolerant kidney transplant recipients. The data were produced by immunoSEQ multiplex PCR, yet TCRdb's version contains in-frame clones alone and is incomplete. The sample has approximately 82,000 clones, 80% to 95% seen once; the top ten hold around 1.5%. Study results and limitations: Few patients were studied, so findings need validation in larger groups.

The germline V gene has CDR1 MNHEY and CDR2 SMNVEV (reference sequence). V dropped 7 bases and J dropped 3; count of bases not matched to a gene: 8. There are 15 residues in the CDR3. Mixed chimerism was transient after nonmyeloablative marrow transplants from related graft donors. Regarding this clone: Its antigen is not identified.

The receptor comes from a human patient who received a combined kidney and bone marrow transplant. Some T cells could come from the graft donor. The chain couples TRBV27 to TRBJ2-2; 7 bases align to TRBD1. This specimen consisted of CD4+ T cells from blood (PBMCs), obtained 12 months after the transplant. In DNA, the CDR3 is TGTGCCAGCACAGTTACGCAGGGGGACACCGGGGAGCTGTTTTTT. The encoded protein is CASTVTQGDTGELFF.